This TCR beta chain is from a study of cytomegalovirus exposure and HLA in healthy donors. Overall study findings and caveats: Investigators reported 150 to 200 TCR beta chains as tied to cytomegalovirus. Later analysis identified a missense DCLRE1C variant that was linked to TCR beta V- and J-gene trimming. When the data were analyzed later, several of the most significant clusters appeared to be linked to common viral pathogens.

With respect to this clone: Antigen specificity is unknown.

This cohort consisted of healthy bone marrow donors. PCR employed 60 Vbeta and 13 Jbeta primers. Data came from immunoSEQ multiplex PCR; TCRdb stores just in-frame clones and leaves some out. Here the sample table reports roughly 60,000 clones. CDR1 SGHRS and CDR2 YFSETQ come from the germline V gene. V was pared by 0 bases and J by 3 bases, with 15 bases between. The length of the CDR3 is 17 residues. The sequenced material came from PBMCs. The V call is TRBV5-1, the J call TRBJ2-2; D may be TRBD1 (5 bases). The TCR was taken from a male donor in good health and CMV-seronegative. This chain's CDR3 is CASSLAGRGWDTGELFF. The DNA of the CDR3 is TGCGCCAGCAGCTTGGCCGGAAGGGGTTGGGACACCGGGGAGCTGTTTTTT.